The rows below give T cell receptor beta chains drawn from one sample of a study of CD8 T cells in Susac syndrome. TCRdb analysed the immunoSEQ multiplex PCR reads with MiXCR anew, one entry per CDR3 protein. This sample has 50,000 or so distinct CDR3 sequences; 93% occur once, and the top ten carry roughly 0.5%. Sequencing was carried out using CD8+ T cells from PBMCs. All receptors come from a human donor with multiple sclerosis. Each CDR3 is given with its conserved first and last residue. Expanded clones get a size class; other rows say once, few or many, or leave the size out.

TRBJ2-2	.	TRBV19	CASSITGAGELFF
TRBJ2-5	.	TRBV6-2/TRBV6-3	CASSPWTSGGPSETQYF
TRBJ2-1	.	TRBV2	CASAGGGLSSYNEQFF
TRBJ1-1	.	TRBV7-9	CASSSDRDRREAFF
TRBJ1-1	.	TRBV6-2/TRBV6-3	CASRAHGTANTEAFF
TRBJ2-7	.	TRBV11-2	CASSDFYEQYF
TRBJ1-1	.	TRBV29-1	CSASYRGLEAFF
TRBJ1-3	.	TRBV29-1	CSVGHNSGNTIYF
TRBJ2-7	few	TRBV3-1	CASSQVTSGASYEQYF
TRBJ2-1	.	TRBV12-3/TRBV12-4	CASSPIILTSSDEQFF
TRBJ2-5	.	TRBV2	CASSENEGDGSLRETQYF
TRBJ2-5	.	TRBV13	CASSLEGGGETIQETQYF
TRBJ2-2	.	TRBV27	CASSLLAPTGELFF
TRBJ2-7	.	TRBV12-3/TRBV12-4	CASSLSGYEQYF
TRBJ2-3	once	TRBV19	CASQKGRDISTDTQYF
TRBJ1-1	few	TRBV5-1	CASTLGTGPAFF
TRBJ2-1	.	TRBV5-4	CASSGDTYNEQFF
TRBJ2-7	.	TRBV5-6	CASLIEGTHEQYF
TRBJ1-1	few	TRBV28	CASSLTVMNTEAFF
TRBJ2-3	.	TRBV6-5	CASSQGLNTDTQYF
TRBJ2-4	.	TRBV7-9	CASSQGHPTKNIQYF
TRBJ1-1	once	TRBV4-1	CASSLKGDMNTEAFF
TRBJ2-2	.	TRBV9	CASSGGLINTGELFF